Presented here are 3 T cell receptor beta chains from one specimen sequenced in a study of cytomegalovirus exposure and HLA in healthy donors. PCR employed 60 Vbeta and 13 Jbeta primers. The table came from immunoSEQ multiplex PCR; TCRdb's copy has only in-frame clones and leaves some out. The sample comprises 180,000 or so clones, roughly three quarters of which are singletons, and 2.9% rests with the top ten. The material sequenced was PBMCs. The source is a male donor in good health and CMV-seronegative.

V usage is TRBV20-1 and J usage is TRBJ1-6; D is perhaps TRBD1 (6 bases). The germline V gene has CDR1 DFQATT and CDR2 SNEGSKA (reference sequence). The CDR3 spans 10 residues. CDR3 residues: CSVPRDTLHF. Here the CDR3 DNA reads TGCAGCGTACCCCGGGACACCCTCCACTTT.

Here the CDR3 reads CAATGGGEKLFF. The CDR3 DNA sequence: TGTGCTGCGACAGGGGGGGGAGAAAAACTGTTTTTT. V and J are TRBV30 and TRBJ1-4; 9 bases map to TRBD1. Germline-derived CDR1 and CDR2 are GTSNPN and SVGIG (reference sequence). The CDR3 has 12 amino acids.

The J gene is TRBJ1-5, the V gene TRBV15; a weak D match, TRBD1 (6 bases). In germline, CDR1 is LNHNV, CDR2 YYDKDF (reference sequence). There are 13 residues in the CDR3. Trimming took off 3 bases at V and 9 bases at J, with 12 bases between the two ends. CDR3 sequence (DNA): TGTGCCACCAGCAGTGGACAGAGCCGGCCCCAGCATTTT. It codes for CATSSGQSRPQHF.